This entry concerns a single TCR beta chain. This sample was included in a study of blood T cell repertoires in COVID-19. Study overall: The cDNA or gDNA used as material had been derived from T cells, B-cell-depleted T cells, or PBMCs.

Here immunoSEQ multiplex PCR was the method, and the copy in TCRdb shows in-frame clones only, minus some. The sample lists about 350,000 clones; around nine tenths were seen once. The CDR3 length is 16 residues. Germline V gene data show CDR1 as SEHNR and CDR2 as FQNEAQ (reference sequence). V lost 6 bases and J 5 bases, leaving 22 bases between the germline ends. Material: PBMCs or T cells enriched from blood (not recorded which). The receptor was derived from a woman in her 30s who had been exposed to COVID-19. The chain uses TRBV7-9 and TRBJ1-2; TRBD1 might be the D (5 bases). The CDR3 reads CASRLGGAAGGYGYTF. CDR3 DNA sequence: TGTGCCAGCAGACTAGGAGGGGCGGCAGGAGGGTATGGCTACACCTTC.